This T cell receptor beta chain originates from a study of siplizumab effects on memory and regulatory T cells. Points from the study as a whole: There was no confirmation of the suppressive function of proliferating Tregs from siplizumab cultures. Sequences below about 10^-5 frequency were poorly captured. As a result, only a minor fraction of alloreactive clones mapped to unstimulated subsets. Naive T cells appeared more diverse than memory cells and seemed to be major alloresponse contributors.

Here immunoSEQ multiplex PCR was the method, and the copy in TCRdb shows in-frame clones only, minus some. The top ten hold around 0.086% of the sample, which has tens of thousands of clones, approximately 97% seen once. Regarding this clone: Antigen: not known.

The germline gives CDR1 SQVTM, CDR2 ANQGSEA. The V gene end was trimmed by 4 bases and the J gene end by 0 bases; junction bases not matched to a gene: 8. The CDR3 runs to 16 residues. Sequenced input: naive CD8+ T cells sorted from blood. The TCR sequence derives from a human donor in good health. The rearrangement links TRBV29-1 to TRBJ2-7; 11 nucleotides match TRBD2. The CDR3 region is CSVAASGGYSSYEQYF. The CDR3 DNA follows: TGCAGCGTTGCGGCTAGCGGGGGGTACAGCTCCTACGAGCAGTACTTC.